This entry lists 20 T cell receptor beta chains sequenced from one sample in a study of blood T cell repertoires in COVID-19. Sequencing was performed with immunoSEQ multiplex PCR; in TCRdb, only in-frame clones are kept and a portion is missing. The table records some 140,000 clones, approximately 88% of them present only once. Sequencing was performed on peripheral blood. Receptors were obtained from a man aged 70 or older with active COVID-19.

The chain links TRBV5-1 to TRBJ2-5; maybe TRBD2 (6 bases). Germline V gene data show CDR1 as SGHRS and CDR2 as YFSETQ. Trimming pared 2 bases from V and 2 bases from J, leaving 7 bases between. The CDR3 has 13 residues. The CDR3 sequence: CASSFGLQETQYF. CDR3 bases: TGCGCCAGCAGCTTTGGACTACAAGAGACCCAGTACTTC.

V gene TRBV29-1 combines with J gene TRBJ2-7; perhaps TRBD2 as D (6 bases). Germline CDR1 SQVTM, CDR2 ANQGSEA. V was pared by 7 bases and J by 0 bases, with 13 bases between. CDR3 length: 13 residues. The CDR3 loop is CSAGGQYSYEQYF. CDR3 nucleotide sequence: TGCAGCGCCGGAGGGCAGTACTCCTACGAGCAGTACTTC.

The V and J genes are TRBV11-3 and TRBJ2-3; D possibly corresponds to TRBD2 (6 bases). The CDR3 sequence is 14 residues long. The ends were cut back, 2 bases at V and 14 bases at J, with 20 bases in the middle. Germline assignment: CDR1 SGHNT and CDR2 YENEEA. The CDR3 reads CASSLSPGVHPRYF. CDR3 DNA: TGTGCCAGCAGCTTATCCCCGGGGGTACACCCTCGGTATTTT.

This chain joins TRBV27 and TRBJ2-4; tentatively, D is TRBD1 (6 bases). This CDR3 contains 17 residues. V gave up 3 bases and J gave up 0 bases, with 15 bases separating them. Germline CDR1 reads MNHEY; CDR2 reads SMNVEV (reference sequence). The CDR3 spells CASSFGGGRPAKNIQYF. In DNA, the CDR3 is TGTGCCAGCAGTTTTGGTGGGGGCAGGCCAGCCAAAAACATTCAGTACTTC.

About this clone: Other DNA sequences from this sample encode an identical CDR3 as well. The chain carries TRBV5-1 and TRBJ2-1; TRBD2 matches 11 bases. Germline values: CDR1 SGHRS, CDR2 YFSETQ. The V gene end was trimmed by 1 base and the J gene end by 1 base; junction bases not matched to a gene: 1. This CDR3 spans 16 amino acids. CDR3 in amino acids: CASSLTSGSSYNEQFF. CDR3 in DNA: TGCGCCAGCAGCTTGACTAGCGGGAGTTCCTACAATGAGCAGTTCTTC.

V gene TRBV24-1 combines with J gene TRBJ2-1; 9 nucleotides match TRBD2. The ends lost 9 bases at V and 5 bases at J; junction bases unmatched: 4. The CDR3 is made up of 13 amino acids. Germline CDR1 is KGHDR and CDR2 is SFDVKD. The CDR3 DNA is TGTGCCACCGGCTTAGCGGGAGACAATGAGCAGTTCTTC. Encoded protein: CATGLAGDNEQFF.

The sample holds one count of this clone. The V and J genes are TRBV9 and TRBJ2-5; TRBD2 matches 11 bases. Per the germline V gene, CDR1 is SGDLS and CDR2 is YYNGEE. CDR3 length: 15 residues. V shed 4 bases and J 5 bases; nucleotides not matched to a gene: 7. As DNA, the CDR3 is TGTGCCAGCAGCACAACTAGCGGGAGTTTTGAGACCCAGTACTTC. Translated, it gives CASSTTSGSFETQYF.

The chain combines TRBV9 with TRBJ2-2; D is ambiguous. V was cut by 0 bases and J by 1 base, with 10 bases left in between. The CDR3 is 16 residues long. Germline values: CDR1 SGDLS, CDR2 YYNGEE. The CDR3 loop reads CASSVDGYGNTGELFF. DNA for the CDR3: TGTGCCAGCAGCGTAGACGGGTACGGGAACACCGGGGAGCTGTTTTTT. The variable domain in full, completed from reference TRBV9 and TRBJ2-2, reads DSGVTQTPKHLITATGQRVTLRCSPRSGDLSVYWYQQSLDQGLQFLIQYYNGEERAKGNILERFSAQQFPDLHSELNLSSLELGDSALYFCASSVDGYGNTGELFFGEGSRLTVL.

The chain employs TRBV5-1 and TRBJ2-3; D remains ambiguous. CDR3 length: 15 amino acids. V was pared by 0 bases and J by 1 base, with 9 bases between. From germline, CDR1 is SGHRS and CDR2 YFSETQ. The CDR3 here is CASSLAGAGTDTQYF. The CDR3 region has the DNA TGCGCCAGCAGCTTGGCGGGTGCAGGCACAGATACGCAGTATTTT.

The rearrangement uses TRBV10-3 and TRBJ1-5; the D gene is possibly TRBD1 (6 bases). The CDR3 runs 17 residues. CDR1 and CDR2 (germline): ENHRY, SYGVKD. V was trimmed by 2 bases and J by 2 bases, leaving 16 bases between them. The CDR3 sequence: CAISEGQNAGRNQPQHF. CDR3 nucleotides: TGTGCCATCAGTGAGGGACAGAACGCAGGGCGCAATCAGCCCCAGCATTTT.

The CDR3: CASSGVGGQPQHF. In nucleotides, the CDR3 is TGTGCCAGCAGTGGTGTAGGGGGCCAGCCCCAGCATTTT. The rearrangement joins TRBV2 to TRBJ1-5; TRBD1 matches 7 bases. Per the germline V gene, CDR1 is SNHLY and CDR2 is FYNNEI. The CDR3 length is 13 residues. Trimming removed 4 bases from V and 7 bases from J; junction bases left unmatched: 4.

The J gene is TRBJ1-3, the V gene TRBV3-1 (or the pseudogene TRBV3-2); possible D gene TRBD1, 6 bases. Germline V gene lookup returns CDR1 LGHDT and CDR2 YNNKEL (reference sequence). This CDR3 contains 15 residues. Trimming pared 4 bases from V and 1 base from J, leaving 11 bases between. The CDR3 sequence is CASSPKGGSGNTIYF. The CDR3, as DNA: TGTGCCAGCAGCCCTAAAGGGGGATCTGGAAACACCATATATTTT.

This CDR3 is CASSLEGRGGTEAFF. The CDR3 nucleotides are TGTGCCAGCAGCTTGGAGGGCAGGGGTGGTACTGAAGCTTTCTTT. The chain couples TRBV5-6 to TRBJ1-1; possibly TRBD1 for D (6 bases). Germline values: CDR1 SGHDT, CDR2 YYEEEE. CDR3 length: 15 amino acids. Trimming stripped 0 bases from V and 5 bases from J, with 14 bases between.

The V and J genes are TRBV27 and TRBJ2-7; no reliable D call. The V gene lost 7 bases and the J gene lost 2 bases, with 15 bases spanning the gap. Looked up from germline, CDR1 is MNHEY and CDR2 is SMNVEV (reference sequence). This CDR3 spans 14 amino acids. CDR3 nucleotide sequence: TGTGCCAGCACCCCCGACATCTTCGCCTACGAGCAGTACTTC. Amino acid sequence: CASTPDIFAYEQYF.

V usage is TRBV5-4 and J usage is TRBJ2-5; TRBD1 matches at 11 bases. The CDR3 is 13 residues long. V shed 4 bases and J 14 bases; nucleotides not matched to a gene: 10. The germline V gene encodes CDR1 SGHNT and CDR2 YYREEE (reference sequence). The CDR3 sequence: CASSRPGTGGSYF. CDR3 sequence (DNA): TGTGCCAGCAGCCGTCCCGGGACAGGGGGTAGTTACTTC.

This chain joins TRBV30 and TRBJ1-6; D possibly corresponds to TRBD1 (6 bases). The ends were cut back, 4 bases at V and 7 bases at J, with 11 bases in the middle. Per the germline V gene, CDR1 is GTSNPN and CDR2 is SVGIG (reference sequence). The CDR3 is made up of 13 amino acids. Written as DNA, the CDR3 is TGTGCCTGGAAGGCACAGGGAAATTCACCCCTCCACTTT. Translated, it gives CAWKAQGNSPLHF.

The chain combines TRBV7-9 with TRBJ2-1, with D possibly being TRBD2 (6 bases). The germline V and J ends were trimmed by 3 bases and 2 bases, with 8 bases remaining between them. CDR1 SEHNR and CDR2 FQNEAQ come from the germline V gene (reference sequence). The length of the CDR3 is 14 residues. CDR3 protein: CASSFGTPYNEQFF. The DNA of the CDR3 is TGTGCCAGCAGCTTCGGGACTCCCTACAATGAGCAGTTCTTC. Full variable domain (missing parts from reference TRBV7-9 and TRBJ2-1): DTGVSQNPRHKITKRGQNVTFRCDPISEHNRLYWYRQTLGQGPEFLTYFQNEAQLEKSRLLSDRFSAERPKGSFSTLEIQRTEQGDSAMYLCASSFGTPYNEQFFGPGTRLTVL.

The CDR3 sequence is CASSFAGTQYF. The DNA of the CDR3 is TGTGCCAGCAGCTTCGCGGGCACGCAGTATTTT. The chain combines TRBV6-4 with TRBJ2-3; tentative D call: TRBD2 (5 bases). Germline CDR1 is MRHNA and CDR2 is SNTAGT. V lost 6 bases and J 9 bases, leaving 10 bases between the germline ends. The CDR3 totals 11 residues.

This chain links TRBV5-6 with TRBJ2-5, with 9 bases aligning to TRBD1. With V trimmed by 3 bases and J by 4 bases, 13 bases remained unmatched. The CDR3 consists of 17 residues. The germline V gene has CDR1 SGHDT and CDR2 YYEEEE. In DNA form, the CDR3 reads TGTGCCAGCAGCTCGTCGGGACAGGGCGTATCGGGAGAGACCCAGTACTTC. Translating gives CASSSSGQGVSGETQYF.

The rearrangement uses TRBV18 and TRBJ2-1; D is ambiguous. V was cut by 0 bases and J by 4 bases, with 10 bases left in between. Germline lookup yields CDR1 KGHSH and CDR2 LQKENI. The CDR3 runs 15 residues. The CDR3 region is CASSPPRTNYNEQFF. Written as DNA, the CDR3 is TGTGCCAGCTCACCACCTCGCACTAATTACAATGAGCAGTTCTTC.